The 15 T cell receptor beta chains given below trace back to one sample, sequenced in a study of shared clonotypes between healthy human individuals. Terminally differentiated effector memory CD45RA+ cells were excluded from the naive CD8 cells, which were CD45RO-negative and positively selected for CCR7. Using immunoSEQ multiplex PCR, the repertoire was profiled, and TCRdb retains in-frame clones only, with some absent. The sample records about 1.9 million clones, just under 95% being singletons. The material sequenced was naive CD8+ T cells from PBMCs. All receptors come from a man younger than 35 in good health. Some clones in this sample may be carry-over from other donors' samples.

Concerning this clone itself: Other DNA sequences in the same sample also yield this CDR3. This chain joins TRBV9 and TRBJ1-2; D remains unclear. The germline CDR1 and CDR2 sequences are SGDLS and YYNGEE. This CDR3 region has 13 residues. V was trimmed by 2 bases and J by 4 bases, leaving 9 bases between them. In nucleotides, the CDR3 is TGTGCCAGCAGCGTCGGGCGAAGCTATGGCTACACCTTC. This gives the protein CASSVGRSYGYTF.

The chain has TRBV27 and TRBJ2-3; TRBD1 aligns across 7 bases. V was pared by 6 bases and J by 0 bases, with 6 bases of the junction left unmatched. Germline CDR1 MNHEY, CDR2 SMNVEV (reference sequence). This CDR3 has 15 amino acids. CDR3 coding DNA: TGTGCCAGCAGCTACAGGGGCCGGAGCACAGATACGCAGTATTTT. Encoded protein: CASSYRGRSTDTQYF.

The CDR3 region has the DNA TGTGCCAGCAGCTTAGCCCCGGGGCGCGAGCAGTACTTC. It encodes CASSLAPGREQYF. The V call is TRBV7-6, the J call TRBJ2-7, with D tentatively TRBD1 or TRBD2 (5 bases each). V lost 0 bases, J lost 6 bases, and 9 bases lay in between. The CDR3 has 13 residues. The germline V gene encodes CDR1 SGHVS and CDR2 FNYEAQ.

The CDR3 spells CASGLQSYNEQFF. In DNA form, the CDR3 reads TGTGCCAGCGGGCTTCAATCCTACAATGAGCAGTTCTTC. The gene calls are TRBV6-5 and TRBJ2-1; no clear D. The CDR3 totals 13 residues. V was clipped by 8 bases and J by 1 base, with 9 bases between them. The V gene's germline CDR1 is MNHEY and CDR2 SVGAGI.

The chain joins TRBV19 to TRBJ2-7; 10 bases match TRBD1. V trimming: 5 bases; J trimming: 3 bases; junction bases outside the gene matches: 4. Per germline, CDR1 LNHDA and CDR2 SQIVND (reference sequence). The CDR3 is 14 amino acids. For the CDR3, the DNA is TGTGCCAGTAGTCTGAGGACAGGGGGCTACGAGCAGTACTTC. Translated: CASSLRTGGYEQYF.

The chain recombines TRBV6-5 with TRBJ1-1; possibly TRBD1 for D (5 bases). The germline V gene encodes CDR1 MNHEY and CDR2 SVGAGI. The CDR3 is 13 residues long. In DNA, the CDR3 is TGTGAATGCATCGGGCAGGGAGGCACTGAAGCTTTCTTT. This sequence encodes CECIGQGGTEAFF.

This rearrangement joins TRBV5-6 to TRBJ2-1, with TRBD2 matching 7 bases. V shed 1 base, J shed 0 bases, and the junction held 4 bases outside the gene matches. Germline loops: CDR1 SGHDT, CDR2 YYEEEE. The CDR3 has 16 residues. Here the CDR3 reads CASSLWRESSYNEQFF. CDR3 DNA: TGTGCCAGCAGCTTGTGGCGGGAGAGCTCCTACAATGAGCAGTTCTTC. Full variable domain (remainder filled in from reference TRBV5-6 and TRBJ2-1): DAGVTQSPTHLIKTRGQQVTLRCSPKSGHDTVSWYQQALGQGPQFIFQYYEEEERQRGNFPDRFSGHQFPNYSSELNVNALLLGDSALYLCASSLWRESSYNEQFFGPGTRLTVL.

The chain links TRBV9 to TRBJ1-1; 12 positions match TRBD1. Germline CDR1 is SGDLS and CDR2 is YYNGEE. V shed 5 bases, J shed 11 bases, and the junction held 13 bases outside the gene matches. This CDR3 comprises 15 residues. The CDR3 DNA sequence: TGTGCCAGCAGTGAACTAAACCGGGACAGGGGGCCTGCTTTCTTT. Translated: CASSELNRDRGPAFF.

The V gene is TRBV5-4, the J gene TRBJ2-1, with unresolved D. Per the germline V gene, CDR1 is SGHNT and CDR2 is YYREEE (reference sequence). V was pared by 0 bases and J by 9 bases, with 22 bases between. The CDR3 has 17 residues. The CDR3 DNA sequence: TGTGCCAGCAGCTTGGACCCTACCATTAAGTGGTTTAGTGAGCAGTTCTTC. Protein product: CASSLDPTIKWFSEQFF.

CDR3 DNA sequence: TGTGCCAGCAGCTTGGAGCCGGGACAGGGGTACGAGCAGTACTTC. Its translation is CASSLEPGQGYEQYF. This sequence joins TRBV7-8 and TRBJ2-7; 10 bases line up with TRBD1. The trim removed 3 bases at V and 4 bases at J, leaving 6 bases unmatched. The germline gives CDR1 SGHVS, CDR2 FQNEAQ. CDR3 length: 15 amino acids.

On this clone: The sample holds other DNA sequences that translate to the same CDR3. The V gene is TRBV7-3, the J gene TRBJ2-1; possibly TRBD2 for D (6 bases). V shed 2 bases and J shed 0 bases, with 8 bases lying between them. The germline V gene has CDR1 SGHTA and CDR2 FQGTGA. This CDR3 spans 15 amino acids. CDR3 coding DNA: TGTGCCAGCAGCTTACTAGCGAGCTCCTACAATGAGCAGTTCTTC. It codes for CASSLLASSYNEQFF.

J is TRBJ2-1 and V is TRBV29-1; D is perhaps TRBD2 (6 bases). CDR3 length equals 11 residues. Trimming stripped 0 bases from V and 14 bases from J, with 11 bases between. Germline CDR1 reads SQVTM; CDR2 reads ANQGSEA. CDR3 amino acids: CSVEEGGEEFF. Written as DNA, the CDR3 is TGCAGCGTTGAAGAGGGGGGTGAAGAGTTCTTC.

Of note for this clone: The same CDR3 can be traced to other DNA sequences in this sample. The rearrangement joins TRBV10-3 to TRBJ1-1; D is possibly TRBD1 (6 bases). Germline V gene sequence: CDR1 ENHRY, CDR2 SYGVKD. Trimming shortened V by 2 bases and J by 1 base, and 8 bases separated the two germline ends. The CDR3 spans 14 residues. CDR3 in amino acids: CAISESRGNTEAFF. CDR3 DNA: TGTGCCATCAGTGAGAGCAGGGGGAACACTGAAGCTTTCTTT.

The J gene is TRBJ1-1, the V gene TRBV7-9; D call uncertain. Germline V gene lookup returns CDR1 SEHNR and CDR2 FQNEAQ (reference sequence). V lost 4 bases, J lost 4 bases, and 7 bases lay in between. The CDR3 length is 12 residues. CDR3 residues: CASSSLITEAFF. Here the CDR3 DNA reads TGTGCCAGCAGCTCTCTGATCACTGAAGCTTTCTTT.

The chain links TRBV9 to TRBJ2-7, with 7 bases fitting TRBD1. J gave up 0 bases and V 5 bases, and 8 bases lay outside the gene matches. CDR1 is SGDLS and CDR2 is YYNGEE in the germline V gene. This CDR3 has 15 amino acids. CDR3 in amino acids: CASSLTGVSSYEQYF. The CDR3 nucleotides read TGTGCCAGCAGTCTAACAGGGGTCAGCTCCTACGAGCAGTACTTC.